The TCR beta chain under discussion was sequenced for a study of CD8+ T cells in alopecia areata. The CDR3 is 15 amino acids. Germline V gives CDR1 MNHEY, CDR2 SMNVEV (reference sequence). Extraction and reverse transcription of RNA yielded cDNA as the sequencing template. Repertoires were generated with immunoSEQ multiplex PCR, while TCRdb's copy carries only in-frame clones and drops some. The sample lists under 350,000 clones; 58% were seen once. Treatment indicated: oral pan-JAK inhibitor, 5-10 mg twice daily. Specimens obtained from alopecia areata patients comprised lesional scalp punch biopsies and peripheral blood. A note on this clone: One junction end disagrees with the germline gene, perhaps due to a read error.

The sequence came from a human donor with alopecia areata. Sequencing used CD4+ T cells sorted from blood, obtained at week 24, from a patient treated with tofacitinib. This chain connects TRBV27 to TRBJ1-2; possible D gene TRBD1, 5 bases. DNA of the CDR3: TGTGCCGGCAGTTCACCGTCTAGCCAGGGATTTGGCTACACCTTC. The encoded protein is CAGSSPSSQGFGYTF.